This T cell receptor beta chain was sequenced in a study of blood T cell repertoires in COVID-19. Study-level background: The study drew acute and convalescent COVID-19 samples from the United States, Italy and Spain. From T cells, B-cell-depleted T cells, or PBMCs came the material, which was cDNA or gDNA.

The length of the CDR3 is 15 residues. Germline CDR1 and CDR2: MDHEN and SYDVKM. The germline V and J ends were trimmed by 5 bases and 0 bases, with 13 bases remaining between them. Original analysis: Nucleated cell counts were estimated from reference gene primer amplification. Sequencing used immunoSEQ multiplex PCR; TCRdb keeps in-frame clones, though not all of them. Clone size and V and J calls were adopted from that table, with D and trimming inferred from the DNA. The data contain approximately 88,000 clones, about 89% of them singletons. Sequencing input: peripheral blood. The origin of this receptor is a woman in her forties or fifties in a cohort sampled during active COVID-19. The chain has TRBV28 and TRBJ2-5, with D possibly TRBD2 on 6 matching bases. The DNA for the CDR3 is TGTGCCAGCAGTCCGGGAGTGTTGTACCAAGAGACCCAGTACTTC. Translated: CASSPGVLYQETQYF.